The rows below give T cell receptor beta chains drawn from one sample of a study of T cell changes during pregnancy in multiple sclerosis. The data were produced by immunoSEQ multiplex PCR, yet TCRdb's version contains in-frame clones alone and is incomplete. The profile shows 100,000 to 150,000 clones, about 93% of them singletons. Sequenced material: peripheral blood, taken before pregnancy. The receptors were gathered from a female donor with multiple sclerosis, enrolled in a pregnancy study. CDR3s leave out the opening cysteine and the closing phenylalanine or tryptophan. Each record gives: J gene, V gene, CDR3 protein.

>TRBJ1-3|TRBV6-5
ASSYAHSSGNTIY
>TRBJ2-5|TRBV11-3
ASSLAPGGRETQY
>TRBJ2-1|TRBV2
ASSYTGTSGTTSYNEQF
>TRBJ1-5|TRBV6-1
ASSEKVLSSNQPQH
>TRBJ1-1|TRBV21-1
ASSPGQLNTEAF
>TRBJ1-6|TRBV5-8
ASSFRDRNSPLH
>TRBJ1-1|TRBV7-3
ASSPTGGEAF
>TRBJ1-4|TRBV28
ASSQDSNEKLF
>TRBJ2-2|TRBV19
ASAGAVNGELF
>TRBJ1-2|TRBV14
ASSRKAGFGYT
>TRBJ1-1|TRBV27
ASSPRPTGSTEAF
>TRBJ2-2|TRBV6-5
ASRTGRTGELF
>TRBJ2-3|TRBV9
ASSVGASSASDTQY
>TRBJ2-3|TRBV28
VSSFRARDFSTDTQY
>TRBJ2-1|TRBV29-1
SVEGLVDEQF
>TRBJ2-2|TRBV9
ASSRGGQSNTGELF
>TRBJ1-5|TRBV28
ASSLWAGPGNQPQH
>TRBJ1-4|TRBV28
ASSSGGNEKLF
>TRBJ2-3|TRBV6-6
ASSNILARSTDTQY
>TRBJ1-5|TRBV6-6
ASSYTGTGGNQPQH
>TRBJ2-1|TRBV9
ASSVLGTGSYNEQF
>TRBJ1-2|TRBV16
ASSQYLEDVYGYT
>TRBJ2-2|TRBV6-4
ASSDSFASTGELF
>TRBJ2-4|TRBV5-1
ASSLVGEAKNIQY
>TRBJ2-2|TRBV28
ASRGTGAPNTGELF
>TRBJ1-6|TRBV9
ASSTTVESSPLH
>TRBJ1-6|TRBV7-6
ASSSTGANSPLH
>TRBJ1-5|TRBV9
ASSLGGGKNQPQH
>TRBJ2-3|TRBV9
ASSVVGTSGSDTQY
>TRBJ2-7|TRBV28
ASSLPGDEQY
>TRBJ1-2|TRBV27
ASSPRTGFYGYT
>TRBJ1-2|TRBV2
ASGTAYGYT
>TRBJ2-1|TRBV5-4
ASSLGQDYNEQF
>TRBJ2-4|TRBV19
ASSDRTSGGDIQY
>TRBJ2-3|TRBV27
ASSLSLGQRTQY
>TRBJ2-7|TRBV6-6
ASSPGTMALGTD
>TRBJ2-7|TRBV19
ASSKRGAGDYEQY
>TRBJ2-3|TRBV7-3
ASSLLGGLADTQY
>TRBJ2-1|TRBV25-1
ASTGGLAGGREQF
>TRBJ1-5|TRBV5-6
ASSLRYGSNNQPQH
>TRBJ1-1|TRBV6-5
ASTLTGMNTEAF
>TRBJ2-5|TRBV11-2
ASTGLDWEETQY
>TRBJ1-1|TRBV5-5
ASSLPTGLNTEAF
>TRBJ1-1|TRBV5-1
ASSYLRGGNTEAF
>TRBJ1-2|TRBV5-4
ASSLGQGTQYGYT
>TRBJ1-1|TRBV5-5
ASSLDINTEAF
>TRBJ1-4|TRBV11-2
ASSLVPIANEKLF
>TRBJ2-5|TRBV6-1
ASSEPIRFGAGGGETQY
>TRBJ2-1|TRBV27
ASSPGTGRVYNEQF
>TRBJ1-4|TRBV19
ASSTPGTGNEKLF
>TRBJ1-3|TRBV7-9
ASSSRGDSGNTIY
>TRBJ2-5|TRBV5-1
ASSSGQGIGQETQY